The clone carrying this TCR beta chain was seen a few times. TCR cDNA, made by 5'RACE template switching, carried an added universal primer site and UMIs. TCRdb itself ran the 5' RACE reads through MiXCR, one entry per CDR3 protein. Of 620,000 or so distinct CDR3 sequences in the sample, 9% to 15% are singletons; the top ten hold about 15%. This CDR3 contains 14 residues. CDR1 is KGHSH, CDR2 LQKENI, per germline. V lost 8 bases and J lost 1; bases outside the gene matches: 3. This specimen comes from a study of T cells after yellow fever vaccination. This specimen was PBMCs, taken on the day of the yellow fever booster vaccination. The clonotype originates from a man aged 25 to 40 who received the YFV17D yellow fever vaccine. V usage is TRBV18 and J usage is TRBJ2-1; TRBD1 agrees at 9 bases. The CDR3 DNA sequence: TGTGCCAGCACAGACAGGGGGTCCTACAATGAGCAGTTCTTC. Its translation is CASTDRGSYNEQFF.